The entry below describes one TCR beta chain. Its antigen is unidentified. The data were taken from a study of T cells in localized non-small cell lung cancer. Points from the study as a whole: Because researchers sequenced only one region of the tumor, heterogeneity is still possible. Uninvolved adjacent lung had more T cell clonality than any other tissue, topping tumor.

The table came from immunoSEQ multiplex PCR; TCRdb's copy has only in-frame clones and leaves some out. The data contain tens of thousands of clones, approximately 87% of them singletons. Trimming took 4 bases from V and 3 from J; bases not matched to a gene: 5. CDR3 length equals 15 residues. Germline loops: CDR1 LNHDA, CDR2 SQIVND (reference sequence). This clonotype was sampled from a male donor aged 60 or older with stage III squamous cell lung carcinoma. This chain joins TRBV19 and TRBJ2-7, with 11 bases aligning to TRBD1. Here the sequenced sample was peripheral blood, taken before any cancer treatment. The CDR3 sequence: CASSTGTGGIYEQYF. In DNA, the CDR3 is TGTGCCAGTAGTACCGGGACAGGGGGTATCTACGAGCAGTACTTC.